This T cell receptor beta chain is drawn from a study of T cell responses to AZD1222 COVID-19 vaccine. Second-dose recipients at about 4 or about 12 weeks were treated as one pooled group. Clones were sequenced by immunoSEQ multiplex PCR, and TCRdb holds only the in-frame ones, with some missing. Of about 140,000 clones listed, 88% were seen once; the top ten hold 3% to 4%. CDR1 is GTSNPN and CDR2 is SVGIG in the germline V gene (reference sequence). The CDR3 contains 15 residues. V was clipped by 0 bases and J by 1 base, with 13 bases between them. This clonotype was sampled from an adult who received the AZD1222 COVID-19 vaccine. The specimen was peripheral blood, collected 28 days after the second AZD1222 dose. The chain links TRBV30 to TRBJ2-7; D unclear. DNA for the CDR3: TGTGCCTGGAGTGTATATTTGGGCAGTTCCTACGAGCAGTACTTC. It encodes CAWSVYLGSSYEQYF.